This passage covers 24 T cell receptor beta chains from one sample sequenced in a study of T-cell reconstitution after alpha-beta-depleted transplantation in children. Unique molecular identifiers were built into the TCRbeta library. From the PCR reads, TCRdb called clonotypes with MiXCR, one entry per CDR3 protein. The repertoire has approximately 490,000 distinct CDR3 sequences, under 12% of them found once; the top ten carry 2%. This specimen was PBMCs, taken before TCRalphabeta/CD19-depleted stem cell transplant. These receptors were collected from a child aged 2-9 years with inherited bone marrow failure, due to receive a stem cell transplant.

This clonotype came up many times. The rearrangement joins TRBV10-3 to TRBJ2-7, with D unclear. V was clipped by 2 bases and J by 2 bases, with 13 bases between them. This CDR3 contains 15 residues. Germline values: CDR1 ENHRY, CDR2 SYGVKD. The CDR3 is CAISERTRNPYEQYF. Here the CDR3 DNA reads TGTGCCATCAGTGAGAGGACGCGGAACCCCTACGAGCAGTACTTC.

The sample holds many counts of this clonotype. The chain uses TRBV9 and TRBJ2-3, with TRBD2 matching over 8 bases. The length of the CDR3 is 15 residues. Germline CDR1 and CDR2: SGDLS and YYNGEE. Trimming took 2 bases from V and 3 from J; bases not matched to a gene: 5. This chain's CDR3 is CASSVLAGPTDTQYF. In nucleotides, the CDR3 is TGTGCCAGCAGCGTGTTAGCGGGACCTACAGATACGCAGTATTTT.

This clonotype was seen repeatedly, ten times or more. The chain recombines TRBV5-5 with TRBJ2-1; 11 positions agree with TRBD2. Per germline, CDR1 SGHKS and CDR2 YYEKEE (reference sequence). The CDR3 covers 15 residues. J was trimmed by 6 bases and V by 5 bases; bases with no gene match: 7. The CDR3 sequence: CASRPLAGGSNEQFF. The CDR3 bases are TGTGCCAGCAGACCGCTAGCGGGAGGTTCCAATGAGCAGTTCTTC.

This clonotype has just a few counts. The CDR3 loop is CASSLVWREGDEQFF. The CDR3 bases are TGTGCCAGCAGCTTAGTCTGGCGGGAGGGCGATGAGCAGTTCTTC. The genes are TRBV7-9 and TRBJ2-1, with 9 bases matching TRBD2. The CDR3 sequence is 15 residues long. Germline V gene lookup returns CDR1 SEHNR and CDR2 FQNEAQ (reference sequence). Trimming cost V 1 base and J 8 bases; bases outside gene matches: 6.

This clonotype has only a few counts. The chain carries TRBV11-2 and TRBJ2-1, with 7 bases identical to TRBD2. The germline V gene has CDR1 SGHAT and CDR2 FQNNGV. This CDR3 comprises 15 residues. V shed 4 bases and J 5 bases; nucleotides not matched to a gene: 8. Here the CDR3 reads CASSSLAGSHNEQFF. The CDR3 coding sequence is TGTGCCAGCAGCTCGTTAGCGGGTTCCCACAATGAGCAGTTCTTC.

The sample holds many counts of this clonotype. The J gene is TRBJ1-1, the V gene TRBV11-2, with D tentatively TRBD1 (6 bases). There are 16 residues in the CDR3. V lost 2 bases and J lost 7, with 20 bases in between. Germline V gene sequence: CDR1 SGHAT, CDR2 FQNNGV. CDR3 coding DNA: TGTGCCAGCAGCTTAATGGGGGGGCTCCGGAAGCATGAAGCTTTCTTT. Its translation is CASSLMGGLRKHEAFF.

This clonotype was seen a few times. The chain joins TRBV5-6 to TRBJ2-7; TRBD1 agrees at 7 bases. Unmatched junction bases numbered 7, after V lost 2 bases and J lost 2 bases. The CDR3 loop spans 15 amino acids. Germline-derived CDR1 and CDR2 are SGHDT and YYEEEE. CDR3 amino acids: CASSFLQGPTYEQYF. CDR3 nucleotide sequence: TGTGCCAGCAGCTTCCTACAGGGGCCTACCTACGAGCAGTACTTC.

This clonotype was seen ten or more times. The J gene is TRBJ2-7, the V gene TRBV7-2; D not certain. This CDR3 comprises 14 residues. Germline V CDR1 and CDR2: SGHTA, FQGNSA. Trimming shortened V by 0 bases and J by 4 bases, and 10 bases separated the two germline ends. CDR3 protein: CASSLAGSVYEQYF. The DNA of the CDR3 is TGTGCCAGCAGCTTAGCCGGCAGCGTGTACGAGCAGTACTTC.

In this sample, this clonotype turned up a few times. V is TRBV29-1 and J is TRBJ2-1; the match to TRBD1 covers 9 bases. V lost 7 bases and J lost 7; bases outside the gene matches: 8. CDR3 length: 13 residues. Germline V CDR1 and CDR2: SQVTM, ANQGSEA. The CDR3 region is CSEGGQGWNEQFF. The CDR3 nucleotides read TGCAGCGAGGGGGGACAGGGCTGGAATGAGCAGTTCTTC.

This clonotype has at least ten counts. The V call is TRBV7-2, the J call TRBJ2-2; D not resolved. Per germline, CDR1 SGHTA and CDR2 FQGNSA. V lost 2 bases, J lost 7 bases, and 5 bases lay in between. The CDR3 spans 12 residues. CDR3 protein: CASSLFGGELFF. Written as DNA, the CDR3 is TGTGCCAGCAGCTTATTCGGCGGGGAGCTGTTTTTT.

This clonotype was found a few times. The genes are TRBV11-2 and TRBJ2-6, with no clear D. This CDR3 contains 16 residues. CDR1 SGHAT and CDR2 FQNNGV come from the germline V gene. Trimming removed 5 bases from V and 4 bases from J, with 15 bases in between. DNA for the CDR3: TGTGCCAGCAGCCTATTTACCGGTTTCGGGGCCAACGTCCTGACTTTC. It codes for CASSLFTGFGANVLTF.

This clonotype was detected ten times or more. CDR3 in DNA: TGCGCCAGCAGCTGGGGACTAGCGGGAGAAGGATTCTCCTACGAGCAGTACTTC. It yields the protein CASSWGLAGEGFSYEQYF. This rearrangement joins TRBV5-1 to TRBJ2-7, with TRBD2 matching 14 bases. Germline CDR1 reads SGHRS; CDR2 reads YFSETQ. This CDR3 is 18 amino acids long. V was clipped by 3 bases and J by 0 bases; unmatched bases: 8.

This clonotype was observed many times. The chain is built from TRBV7-2 and TRBJ2-1; D may be TRBD2 (6 bases). The length of the CDR3 is 14 residues. Germline V CDR1 and CDR2: SGHTA, FQGNSA. The V and J ends lost 2 bases and 6 bases respectively, with 11 bases between them. CDR3 DNA: TGTGCCAGCAGCTTATTCGGGAGTGCCAATGAGCAGTTCTTC. Protein: CASSLFGSANEQFF. Complete variable domain (other parts from reference TRBV7-2 and TRBJ2-1): GAGVSQSPSNKVTEKGKDVELRCDPISGHTALYWYRQSLGQGLEFLIYFQGNSAPDKSGLPSDRFSAERTGGSVSTLTIQRTQQEDSAVYLCASSLFGSANEQFFGPGTRLTVL.

This clonotype showed up many times. This chain connects TRBV10-3 to TRBJ2-1; 12 bases fit TRBD2. V dropped 10 bases and J dropped 6; count of bases not matched to a gene: 4. This CDR3 comprises 13 residues. Germline CDR1 is ENHRY and CDR2 is SYGVKD. CDR3 in amino acids: CATASGRANEQFF. The CDR3 nucleotides are TGTGCCACCGCTAGCGGGAGGGCCAATGAGCAGTTCTTC.

CDR3: CARSDRTTVNEQFF. CDR3 DNA: TGTGCCAGAAGTGATAGGACTACCGTCAATGAGCAGTTCTTC. This chain uses TRBV28 with TRBJ2-1; possible D gene TRBD2, 6 bases. Germline CDR1 is MDHEN and CDR2 is SYDVKM. The V and J ends lost 9 bases and 6 bases respectively, with 18 bases between them. CDR3 length: 14 amino acids.

This clonotype was found many times. The CDR3 sequence is CALRRTGGPYEQYF. The CDR3 DNA follows: TGTGCCCTTCGGAGGACGGGAGGGCCCTACGAGCAGTACTTC. The chain carries TRBV6-1 and TRBJ2-7, with TRBD2 identical over 8 bases. The ends lost 11 bases at V and 2 bases at J; junction bases unmatched: 11. This CDR3 comprises 14 residues. The germline CDR1 and CDR2 sequences are MNHNS and SASEGT.

About this clonotype: This may arise from a read error, as a much more abundant clone is one base away. V gene TRBV6-5 combines with J gene TRBJ2-5; TRBD2 is a possible D gene (5 bases). There are 15 residues in the CDR3. The germline gives CDR1 MNHEY, CDR2 SVGAGI. The CDR3 coding sequence is TGTGCCAGCAGTTACTCGAGCCGGGGTCAAGAGACCCAGAACTTC. Translating it yields CASSYSSRGQETQNF.

This clonotype was found many times. This sequence joins TRBV20-1 and TRBJ2-3; D not resolved. The CDR3 consists of 15 residues. Trimming left V 6 bases short and J 2 bases short, with 18 bases between. Germline CDR1 is DFQATT and CDR2 is SNEGSKA (reference sequence). The CDR3 is CSAANLWATTDTQYF. The CDR3, as DNA: TGCAGTGCCGCGAACCTGTGGGCTACCACAGATACGCAGTATTTT.

This clonotype turned up a few times. The chain is built from TRBV4-3 and TRBJ1-6; D remains unclear. Germline-derived CDR1 and CDR2 are LGHNA and YSLEER. This CDR3 comprises 18 residues. Trimming took off 0 bases at V and 0 bases at J, with 12 bases between the two ends. The CDR3 DNA reads as TGCGCCAGCAGCCAAGATCTGGCAGCGAGCTCCTATAATTCACCCCTCCACTTT. Translating it yields CASSQDLAASSYNSPLHF.

The rearrangement uses TRBV6-1 and TRBJ1-2; no clear D gene. The CDR3 length is 14 residues. The germline V gene has CDR1 MNHNS and CDR2 SASEGT. V was trimmed by 5 bases and J by 7 bases, leaving 17 bases between them. The CDR3 DNA follows: TGTGCCAGCAGTCTGAGTGGCCTGGAGGGTGGCTACACCTTC. Residues: CASSLSGLEGGYTF.

In its sample, this clonotype was seen many times. The chain couples TRBV20-1 to TRBJ2-1; D may be TRBD1 (6 bases). The germline V gene encodes CDR1 DFQATT and CDR2 SNEGSKA (reference sequence). Trimming shortened V by 0 bases and J by 7 bases, and 19 bases separated the two germline ends. The CDR3 loop spans 16 amino acids. The CDR3 spells CSARDSQGLPWNEQFF. The CDR3 DNA follows: TGCAGTGCTAGAGATAGTCAGGGGCTTCCATGGAATGAGCAGTTCTTC.

Only one count was recorded for this clonotype. The gene calls are TRBV5-4 and TRBJ2-2; D is ambiguous. Germline CDR1 reads SGHNT; CDR2 reads YYREEE (reference sequence). The CDR3 has 15 residues. The germline V and J ends were trimmed by 4 bases and 7 bases, with 17 bases remaining between them. CDR3 loop: CASSDEASLGGELFF. CDR3 bases: TGTGCCAGCAGCGATGAGGCTTCCCTGGGCGGGGAGCTGTTTTTT.

At least ten counts were recorded for this clonotype. The chain uses TRBV27 and TRBJ2-7, with 7 bases aligning to TRBD1. J was trimmed by 0 bases and V by 6 bases; bases with no gene match: 8. Germline values: CDR1 MNHEY, CDR2 SMNVEV (reference sequence). This CDR3 region has 15 residues. The DNA for the CDR3 is TGTGCCAGCAGACTTTACGGGACAGACTCCTACGAGCAGTACTTC. Protein sequence: CASRLYGTDSYEQYF.

There are many counts of this clonotype. The chain uses TRBV6-1 and TRBJ2-2, with 11 bases fitting TRBD1. From germline, CDR1 is MNHNS and CDR2 SASEGT. V trimming: 1 base; J trimming: 5 bases; junction bases outside the gene matches: 6. This CDR3 spans 17 amino acids. The CDR3 DNA follows: TGTGCCAGCAGTGAAGATCCCGGGACAGGGGGGACCGGGGAGCTGTTTTTT. Protein product: CASSEDPGTGGTGELFF.